Listed here are 3 T cell receptor beta chains from one sample, sequenced in a study of T cells after yellow fever vaccination. Each CDR3 protein gets one entry after TCRdb re-called the 5' RACE reads with MiXCR. The table lists approximately 510,000 distinct CDR3 sequences, just over 20% of them singletons. This specimen was PBMCs, taken roughly 20 days after the first yellow fever vaccination. The receptors stem from a man younger than 35 who received the YFV17D yellow fever vaccine.

V usage is TRBV3-1 and J usage is TRBJ1-1, with D unclear. Germline assignment: CDR1 LGHDT and CDR2 YNNKEL (reference sequence). V gave up 8 bases and J gave up 1 base, with 11 bases separating them. This CDR3 spans 13 amino acids. For the CDR3, the DNA is TGTGCCAGCTCCACACAGACGAACACTGAAGCTTTCTTT. Protein: CASSTQTNTEAFF.

The table lists this clonotype with a few counts. The genes are TRBV6-5 and TRBJ1-1; D call uncertain. Germline CDR1 MNHEY, CDR2 SVGAGI. The CDR3 has 13 amino acids. Trimming pared 0 bases from V and 7 bases from J, leaving 9 bases between. CDR3 protein: CASSYSDGYEAFF. The CDR3 DNA follows: TGTGCCAGCAGTTACTCGGACGGCTATGAAGCTTTCTTT.

This clonotype has a single count. J is TRBJ2-5 and V is TRBV11-3; 16 nucleotides line up with TRBD2. Germline CDR1 and CDR2: SGHNT and YENEEA. V shed 5 bases, J shed 6 bases, and the junction held 3 bases outside the gene matches. This CDR3 region has 15 residues. CDR3 coding DNA: TGTGCCAGCAGCGCGGGACTAGCGGGGGGGAAGACCCAGTACTTC. Translation gives CASSAGLAGGKTQYF.